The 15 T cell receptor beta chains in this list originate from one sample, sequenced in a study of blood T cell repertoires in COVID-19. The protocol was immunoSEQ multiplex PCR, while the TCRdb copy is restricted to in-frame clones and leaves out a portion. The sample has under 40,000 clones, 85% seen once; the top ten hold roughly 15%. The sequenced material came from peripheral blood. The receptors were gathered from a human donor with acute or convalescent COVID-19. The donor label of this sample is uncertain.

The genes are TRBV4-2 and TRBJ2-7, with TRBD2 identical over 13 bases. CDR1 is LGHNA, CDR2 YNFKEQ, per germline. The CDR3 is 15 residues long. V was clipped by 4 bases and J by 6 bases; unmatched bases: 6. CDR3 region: CASSPRTSGSGEQYF. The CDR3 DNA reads TGTGCCAGCAGCCCTCGGACTAGCGGGAGTGGCGAGCAGTACTTC.

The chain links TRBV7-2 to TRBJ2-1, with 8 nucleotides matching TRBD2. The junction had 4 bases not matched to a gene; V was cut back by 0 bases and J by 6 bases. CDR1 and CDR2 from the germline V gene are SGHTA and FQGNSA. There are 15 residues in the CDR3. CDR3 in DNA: TGTGCCAGCAGCTTAGCAGCGGGAGTCGGCAATGAGCAGTTCTTC. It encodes CASSLAAGVGNEQFF.

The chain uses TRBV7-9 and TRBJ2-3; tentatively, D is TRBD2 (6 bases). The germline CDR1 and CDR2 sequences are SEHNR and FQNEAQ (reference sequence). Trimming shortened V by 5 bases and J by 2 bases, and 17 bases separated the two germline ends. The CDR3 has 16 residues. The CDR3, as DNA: TGTGCCAGCAGCCCCCCTTGGGAGGTACTCACAGATACGCAGTATTTT. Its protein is CASSPPWEVLTDTQYF.

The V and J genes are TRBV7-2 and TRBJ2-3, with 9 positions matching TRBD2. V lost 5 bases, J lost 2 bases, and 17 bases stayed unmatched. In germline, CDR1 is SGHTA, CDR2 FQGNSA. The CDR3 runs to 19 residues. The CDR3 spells CASSPTSGGIRTFTDTQYF. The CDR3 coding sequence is TGTGCCAGCAGCCCGACGAGCGGGGGGATCAGGACTTTCACAGATACGCAGTATTTT.

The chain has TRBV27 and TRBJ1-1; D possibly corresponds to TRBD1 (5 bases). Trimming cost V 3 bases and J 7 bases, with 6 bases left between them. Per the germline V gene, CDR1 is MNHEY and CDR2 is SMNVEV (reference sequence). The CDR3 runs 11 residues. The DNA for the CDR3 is TGTGCCAGCAGTTTTGGACATGAAGCTTTCTTT. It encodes CASSFGHEAFF.

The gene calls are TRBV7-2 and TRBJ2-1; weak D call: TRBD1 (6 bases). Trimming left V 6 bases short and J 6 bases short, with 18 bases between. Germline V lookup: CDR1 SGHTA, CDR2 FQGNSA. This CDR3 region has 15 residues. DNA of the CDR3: TGTGCCAGCAGTATTAGAATTTGGGGGCCCAATGAGCAGTTCTTC. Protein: CASSIRIWGPNEQFF.

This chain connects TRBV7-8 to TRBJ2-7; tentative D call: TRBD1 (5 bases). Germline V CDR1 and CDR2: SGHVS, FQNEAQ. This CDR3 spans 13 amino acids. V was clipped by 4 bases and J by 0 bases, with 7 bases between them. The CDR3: CASSSQGSYEQYF. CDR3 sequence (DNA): TGTGCCAGCAGCTCCCAGGGCTCCTACGAGCAGTACTTC. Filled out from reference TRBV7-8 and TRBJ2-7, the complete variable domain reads GAGVSQSPRYKVAKRGQDVALRCDPISGHVSLFWYQQALGQGPEFLTYFQNEAQLDKSGLPSDRFFAERPEGSVSTLKIQRTQQEDSAVYLCASSSQGSYEQYFGPGTRLTVT.

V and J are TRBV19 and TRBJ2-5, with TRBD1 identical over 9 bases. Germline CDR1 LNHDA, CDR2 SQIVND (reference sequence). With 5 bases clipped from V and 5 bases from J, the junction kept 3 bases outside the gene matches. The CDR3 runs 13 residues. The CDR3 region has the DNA TGTGCCAGTAGTCGGGGGACAGGGGAGACCCAGTACTTC. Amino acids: CASSRGTGETQYF.

The CDR3 region is CASSRGQGSSGANVLTF. In DNA, the CDR3 is TGCGCCAGCAGCCGTGGACAGGGCAGCTCTGGGGCCAACGTCCTGACTTTC. V and J are TRBV4-3 and TRBJ2-6, with TRBD1 matching over 8 bases. J lost 0 bases, V lost 4 bases, and 5 bases had no gene match. CDR3 size: 17 residues. Germline values: CDR1 LGHNA, CDR2 YSLEER.

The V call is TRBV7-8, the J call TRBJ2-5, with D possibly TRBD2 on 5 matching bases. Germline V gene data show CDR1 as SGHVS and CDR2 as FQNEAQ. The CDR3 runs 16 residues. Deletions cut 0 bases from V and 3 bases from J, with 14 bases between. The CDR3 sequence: CASSLAMGTREETQYF. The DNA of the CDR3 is TGTGCCAGCAGCTTAGCGATGGGTACTAGGGAAGAGACCCAGTACTTC.

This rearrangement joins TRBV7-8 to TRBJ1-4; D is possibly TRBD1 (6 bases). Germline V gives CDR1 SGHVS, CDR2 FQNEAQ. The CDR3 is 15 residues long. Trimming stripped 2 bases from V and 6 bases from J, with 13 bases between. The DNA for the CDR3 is TGTGCCAGCAGCTTAACGGACAGCGCTTATGAAAAACTGTTTTTT. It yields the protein CASSLTDSAYEKLFF. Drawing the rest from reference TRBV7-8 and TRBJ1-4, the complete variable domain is GAGVSQSPRYKVAKRGQDVALRCDPISGHVSLFWYQQALGQGPEFLTYFQNEAQLDKSGLPSDRFFAERPEGSVSTLKIQRTQQEDSAVYLCASSLTDSAYEKLFFGSGTQLSVL.

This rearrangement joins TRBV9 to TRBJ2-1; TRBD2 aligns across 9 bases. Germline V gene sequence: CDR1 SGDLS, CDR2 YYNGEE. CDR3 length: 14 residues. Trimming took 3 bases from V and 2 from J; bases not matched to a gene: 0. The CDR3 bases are TGTGCCAGCAGCGGCGGGAGGGCCTACAATGAGCAGTTCTTC. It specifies CASSGGRAYNEQFF. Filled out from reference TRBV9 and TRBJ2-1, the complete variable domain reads DSGVTQTPKHLITATGQRVTLRCSPRSGDLSVYWYQQSLDQGLQFLIQYYNGEERAKGNILERFSAQQFPDLHSELNLSSLELGDSALYFCASSGGRAYNEQFFGPGTRLTVL.

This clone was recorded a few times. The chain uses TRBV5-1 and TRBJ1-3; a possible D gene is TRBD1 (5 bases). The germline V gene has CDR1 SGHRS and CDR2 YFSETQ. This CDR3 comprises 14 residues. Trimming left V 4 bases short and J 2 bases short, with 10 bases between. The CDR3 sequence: CASSPAGAGNTIYF. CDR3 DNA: TGCGCCAGCAGCCCCGCGGGGGCTGGAAACACCATATATTTT.

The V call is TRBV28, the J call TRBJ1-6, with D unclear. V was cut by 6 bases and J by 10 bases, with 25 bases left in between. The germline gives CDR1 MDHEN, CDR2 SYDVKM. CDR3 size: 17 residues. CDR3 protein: CASSSIVIAYLGSPLHF. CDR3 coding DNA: TGTGCCAGCAGCTCTATCGTGATAGCCTACCTCGGGTCACCCCTCCACTTT.

The CDR3 bases are TGTGCCAGCAGCTTAGGGGGTAGCGGGAATAATGAGCAGTTCTTC. This codes for CASSLGGSGNNEQFF. This chain links TRBV7-3 with TRBJ2-1; TRBD2 matches at 8 bases. The germline V gene encodes CDR1 SGHTA and CDR2 FQGTGA. V was clipped by 2 bases and J by 7 bases; unmatched bases: 7. There are 15 residues in the CDR3. The full variable domain, in which reference TRBV7-3 and TRBJ2-1 provide the parts outside the CDR3, is GAGVSQTPSNKVTEKGKYVELRCDPISGHTALYWYRQSLGQGPEFLIYFQGTGAADDSGLPNDRFFAVRPEGSVSTLKIQRTERGDSAVYLCASSLGGSGNNEQFFGPGTRLTVL.